This T cell receptor beta chain was sequenced in a study of control samples from healthy donors and cancer patients. V dropped 6 bases and J dropped 0; count of bases not matched to a gene: 5. The CDR3 is 16 residues long. Looked up from germline, CDR1 is SGHNT and CDR2 is YYREEE (reference sequence). Only in-frame clones appear in the TCRdb table, and some are missing; sequencing was by immunoSEQ multiplex PCR. The sample holds around 170,000 clones, around 90% seen once. This receptor was identified in a woman aged 45 to 65 in good health. The chain recombines TRBV5-4 with TRBJ1-3, with 11 positions matching TRBD1. Sequencing input: blood. The CDR3 sequence is CASNKGTGGSGNTIYF. The DNA for the CDR3 is TGTGCCAGCAATAAGGGGACAGGGGGCTCTGGAAACACCATATATTTT.